These 24 T cell receptor beta chains came from one sample sequenced in a study of blood T cell repertoires in COVID-19. Generated by immunoSEQ multiplex PCR, the TCRdb table keeps only in-frame clones and is missing some. The table includes approximately 150,000 clones, around 84% detected once. Sequenced: peripheral blood. These receptors were taken from a woman aged 60-75 years with acute or convalescent COVID-19.

The chain combines TRBV11-2 with TRBJ1-5, with D perhaps TRBD1 (5 bases). Trimming pared 1 base from V and 3 bases from J, leaving 13 bases between. This CDR3 has 16 amino acids. CDR1 and CDR2 from the germline V gene are SGHAT and FQNNGV. The CDR3 region has the DNA TGTGCCAGCAGCTTAGGGTCCGGGGGATCCAATCAGCCCCAGCATTTT. This encodes CASSLGSGGSNQPQHF. The full variable domain, completed using reference TRBV11-2 and TRBJ1-5, is EAGVAQSPRYKIIEKRQSVAFWCNPISGHATLYWYQQILGQGPKLLIQFQNNGVVDDSQLPKDRFSAERLKGVDSTLKIQPAKLEDSAVYLCASSLGSGGSNQPQHFGDGTRLSIL.

J is TRBJ2-2 and V is TRBV6-5; the D is unclear. Trimming removed 6 bases from V and 5 bases from J, with 10 bases in between. The CDR3 is 13 amino acids. Germline V CDR1 and CDR2: MNHEY, SVGAGI. In nucleotides, the CDR3 is TGTGCCAGCAGAAGATCAGAAACCGGGGAGCTGTTTTTT. The encoded protein is CASRRSETGELFF.

This rearrangement joins TRBV4-1 to TRBJ2-1; D might be TRBD1 (6 bases). This CDR3 spans 14 amino acids. From germline, CDR1 is MGHRA and CDR2 YSYEKL. Trimming removed 3 bases at V and 8 bases at J, with 14 bases between. CDR3: CASSQGAGTDEQFF. The CDR3 coding sequence is TGCGCCAGCAGCCAGGGGGCAGGGACGGATGAGCAGTTCTTC.

V gene TRBV7-9 combines with J gene TRBJ2-2; 11 bases map to TRBD1. Germline CDR1 SEHNR, CDR2 FQNEAQ (reference sequence). The CDR3 runs to 15 residues. With 5 bases clipped from V and 9 bases from J, the junction kept 8 bases outside the gene matches. This CDR3 reads CASSPGQGGEWELFF. The CDR3, as DNA: TGTGCCAGCAGCCCGGGACAGGGGGGAGAATGGGAGCTGTTTTTT.

The chain uses TRBV28 and TRBJ2-5; D may be TRBD2 (7 bases). The CDR3 runs to 16 residues. Trimming stripped 1 base from V and 2 bases from J, with 14 bases between. CDR1 MDHEN and CDR2 SYDVKM come from the germline V gene. CDR3 loop: CASSLFRGASQETQYF. As DNA, the CDR3 is TGTGCCAGCAGTTTATTTCGGGGGGCGTCGCAAGAGACCCAGTACTTC.

The chain joins TRBV4-1 to TRBJ2-3; possibly TRBD2 for D (6 bases). The germline gives CDR1 MGHRA, CDR2 YSYEKL. The CDR3 runs to 16 residues. Trimming took 3 bases from V and 5 from J, leaving 18 bases between them. This chain's CDR3 is CASSHLGGSRGDTQYF. The CDR3 nucleotides are TGCGCCAGCAGCCACCTTGGGGGGAGTCGGGGAGATACGCAGTATTTT.

V usage is TRBV6-5 and J usage is TRBJ2-1, with 7 bases lining up with TRBD2. J gave up 9 bases and V 6 bases, and 14 bases lay outside the gene matches. This CDR3 region has 15 residues. Per germline, CDR1 MNHEY and CDR2 SVGAGI. CDR3 protein: CASSERTVGEGEQFF. The DNA of the CDR3 is TGTGCCAGCAGCGAGAGGACTGTGGGGGAGGGTGAGCAGTTCTTC.

The chain carries TRBV29-1 and TRBJ2-7, with D perhaps matching TRBD2 (5 bases). The CDR3 length is 13 residues. Germline V CDR1 and CDR2: SQVTM, ANQGSEA. V gave up 4 bases and J gave up 0 bases, with 10 bases separating them. The CDR3 nucleotides are TGCAGCGTTGGGAGGCGGAGCTCCTACGAGCAGTACTTC. It yields the protein CSVGRRSSYEQYF.

This rearrangement joins TRBV6-1 to TRBJ2-7; TRBD2 matches 11 bases. The CDR3 is 18 residues long. The junction had 10 bases not matched to a gene; V was cut back by 3 bases and J by 0 bases. CDR1 is MNHNS, CDR2 SASEGT, per germline. As DNA, the CDR3 is TGTGCCAGCAGTGAGAGGCTAGCGGGGGGTCCGATCTCCTACGAGCAGTACTTC. Its translation: CASSERLAGGPISYEQYF.

CDR3 DNA sequence: TGTGCCAGCTTCCAACGGTTAGGGGGCGCGGGCAACTATGGCTACACCTTC. Protein: CASFQRLGGAGNYGYTF. The V and J genes are TRBV18 and TRBJ1-2, with 7 bases identical to TRBD1. The CDR3 is 17 amino acids. From germline, CDR1 is KGHSH and CDR2 LQKENI. Germline trimming cut 7 bases from V and 2 bases from J; bases unmatched to any gene: 16.

CDR3 sequence (DNA): TGTGCCAGCAGCTTAGCAAGACAGGGGGCGAACACTGAAGCTTTCTTT. It encodes CASSLARQGANTEAFF. The chain couples TRBV7-6 to TRBJ1-1, with 10 bases that match TRBD1. There are 16 residues in the CDR3. Trimming cost V 0 bases and J 1 base; bases outside gene matches: 2. Germline V gene data show CDR1 as SGHVS and CDR2 as FNYEAQ.

This chain joins TRBV19 and TRBJ2-3, with 8 bases matching TRBD1. Germline V gene lookup returns CDR1 LNHDA and CDR2 SQIVND (reference sequence). There are 14 residues in the CDR3. Trimming took 7 bases from V and 3 from J; bases not matched to a gene: 6. CDR3 nucleotide sequence: TGTGCCAGTACCCCGACAGGGGTGACAGATACGCAGTATTTT. Protein product: CASTPTGVTDTQYF. Looking up the rest from reference TRBV19 and TRBJ2-3 gives the full variable domain: DGGITQSPKYLFRKEGQNVTLSCEQNLNHDAMYWYRQDPGQGLRLIYYSQIVNDFQKGDIAEGYSVSREKKESFPLTVTSAQKNPTAFYLCASTPTGVTDTQYFGPGTRLTVL.

The chain uses TRBV3-1 (or the pseudogene TRBV3-2) and TRBJ2-7; a possible D gene is TRBD1 (6 bases). The V gene lost 0 bases and the J gene lost 9 bases, with 9 bases spanning the gap. Germline CDR1 reads LGHDT; CDR2 reads YNNKEL (reference sequence). The CDR3 covers 12 residues. The CDR3 spells CASSQETGRQYF. CDR3 nucleotides: TGTGCCAGCAGCCAAGAGACAGGACGGCAGTACTTC.

This clone was counted between two and nine times. The gene calls are TRBV7-9 and TRBJ2-7; TRBD1 agrees at 9 bases. J lost 10 bases, V lost 4 bases, and 14 bases had no gene match. Germline CDR1 SEHNR, CDR2 FQNEAQ (reference sequence). The CDR3 consists of 15 residues. The CDR3 region is CASSSTSQGARDQYF. The CDR3 nucleotides are TGTGCCAGCAGCTCCACCTCACAGGGGGCGCGAGATCAGTACTTC.

J is TRBJ1-4 and V is TRBV4-2, with D tentatively TRBD1 (5 bases). Germline V gene lookup returns CDR1 LGHNA and CDR2 YNFKEQ. V was trimmed by 3 bases and J by 8 bases, leaving 19 bases between them. CDR3 length: 16 residues. CDR3 sequence (DNA): TGTGCCAGCAGCCACGTTCCGGGGGGAGTGCGAGAAAAACTGTTTTTT. Translated: CASSHVPGGVREKLFF.

This chain connects TRBV14 to TRBJ2-2; TRBD2 matches at 8 bases. The CDR3 loop spans 13 amino acids. Germline loops: CDR1 SGHDN, CDR2 FVKESK. With V trimmed by 4 bases and J by 5 bases, 0 bases remained unmatched. In DNA, the CDR3 is TGTGCCAGCAGCCGACTAGCGACCGGGGAGCTGTTTTTT. Translation: CASSRLATGELFF.

The table lists this clone with a few counts. V is TRBV6-6 and J is TRBJ1-1; a weak D match, TRBD1 (6 bases). CDR1 is MNHNY, CDR2 SVGAGI, per germline (reference sequence). There are 18 residues in the CDR3. V was trimmed by 5 bases and J by 0 bases, leaving 22 bases between them. CDR3 bases: TGTGCCAGCAGTCATCCGACAGGACACGGTTCCATGAACACTGAAGCTTTCTTT. It yields the protein CASSHPTGHGSMNTEAFF.

This sequence joins TRBV9 and TRBJ1-5; unclear D gene. This CDR3 region has 16 residues. The germline V gene has CDR1 SGDLS and CDR2 YYNGEE. V lost 0 bases to trimming and J lost 1 base, with 11 bases between them. CDR3 sequence reads: CASSVDPGMSNQPQHF. The CDR3, as DNA: TGTGCCAGCAGCGTAGATCCAGGCATGAGCAATCAGCCCCAGCATTTT.

V and J are TRBV5-4 and TRBJ2-5, with a tentative D call TRBD2 (6 bases). Germline-derived CDR1 and CDR2 are SGHNT and YYREEE (reference sequence). Trimming took 2 bases from V and 4 from J, leaving 18 bases between them. This CDR3 is 16 amino acids long. The CDR3 sequence: CASSFLAGTGVETQYF. In DNA form, the CDR3 reads TGTGCCAGCAGCTTTTTGGCCGGGACGGGAGTAGAGACCCAGTACTTC. Filled out from reference TRBV5-4 and TRBJ2-5, the complete variable domain reads ETGVTQSPTHLIKTRGQQVTLRCSSQSGHNTVSWYQQALGQGPQFIFQYYREEENGRGNFPPRFSGLQFPNYSSELNVNALELDDSALYLCASSFLAGTGVETQYFGPGTRLLVL.

The genes are TRBV5-6 and TRBJ2-3, with D hard to call. Trimming shortened V by 1 base and J by 0 bases, and 6 bases separated the two germline ends. This CDR3 has 14 amino acids. The germline V gene has CDR1 SGHDT and CDR2 YYEEEE. The CDR3 region is CASSLPESTDTQYF. In nucleotides, the CDR3 is TGTGCCAGCAGCTTGCCGGAGAGCACAGATACGCAGTATTTT.

V gene TRBV19 combines with J gene TRBJ2-1; tentative D call: TRBD2 (5 bases). The V and J ends lost 3 bases and 0 bases respectively, with 12 bases between them. Germline loops: CDR1 LNHDA, CDR2 SQIVND (reference sequence). The CDR3 runs to 16 residues. In DNA, the CDR3 is TGTGCCAGTAGTATGTTCGCTAGCCCCTCCTACAATGAGCAGTTCTTC. This translates into CASSMFASPSYNEQFF.

The CDR3 sequence is CASSLGLGADTQYF. CDR3 coding DNA: TGTGCCAGCAGCTTGGGACTAGGCGCAGATACGCAGTATTTT. This chain joins TRBV5-4 and TRBJ2-3, with D perhaps matching TRBD2 (6 bases). V gave up 0 bases and J gave up 4 bases, with 9 bases separating them. The CDR3 consists of 14 residues. Germline values: CDR1 SGHNT, CDR2 YYREEE (reference sequence).

Of note for this clone: An end of the junction does not agree with germline; a read error may underlie this. V and J are TRBV2 and TRBJ2-1, with TRBD1 as a possible D gene (6 bases). Germline V lookup: CDR1 SNHLY, CDR2 FYNNEI. This CDR3 region has 15 residues. Here the CDR3 reads CASSSTGSSNNEQFF. The CDR3 DNA reads as TGTGCCAGCAGTTCGACAGGTAGCTCCAACAATGAGCAGTTCTTC.

The rearrangement links TRBV4-3 to TRBJ1-2, with a tentative D call TRBD1 (5 bases). This CDR3 is built from 13 residues. V lost 0 bases to trimming and J lost 6 bases, with 8 bases between them. Germline V gene data show CDR1 as LGHNA and CDR2 as YSLEER. The CDR3 DNA sequence: TGCGCCAGCAGCCAAGAGGGCAGGGATGGCTACACCTTC. It is translated as CASSQEGRDGYTF.